The clone carrying this T cell receptor (beta chain) was observed a few times. The antigen is not known. The data belong to a study of blood T cells in healthy people across ages. Study-level information: The template switching approach captured approximately one barcoded beta molecule for every two T cells.

CDR3 size: 13 residues. Germline V gene sequence: CDR1 LGHDT, CDR2 YNNKEL (reference sequence). The germline V and J ends were trimmed by 6 bases and 5 bases, with 8 bases remaining between them. Study outcomes and limitations: A roughly linear fall in TCR beta diversity per million T cells was seen with increasing age. Higher diversity, along with more naive CD4+ cells, distinguished long-lived donors from aged donors.

Samples had at least 7 million PBMCs isolated from them. A second roughly 7 to 11 cycle PCR used barcoded and J-beta primers. MiXCR was run by TCRdb on the 5' RACE reads, yielding one entry per CDR3 protein. The table includes 1.5 million to 2 million distinct CDR3 sequences, just under 50% detected once. The rearrangement links TRBV3-1 to TRBJ1-6; D is unclear. The origin of this receptor is a woman between 40 and 50 years old in good health. Material for sequencing was blood. The CDR3 loop reads CASSYTHNSPLHF. DNA of the CDR3: TGTGCCAGCAGTTACACGCATAATTCACCCCTCCACTTT.